These 21 T cell receptor beta chains came from one sample sequenced in a study of shared clonotypes between healthy human individuals (TCRdb year 2020). Libraries were built with the immunoSEQ multiplex PCR assay. The table was pulled from immuneACCESS by TCRdb, which kept in-frame rearrangements only. Such tables lose some clones; where checked, under half of the loss comes from unresolved V genes, and the rest has no known cause. In all, the sample holds under 1,100,000 clones, and approximately 70% of those were seen once. The ten largest clonotypes hold about 1.5% of the sample. What was sequenced was memory CD4+ T cells sorted from blood. This sample's cell subset or site label indicates: CD45RA-negative fraction. The receptors were gathered from a man between 18 and 35 years old in good health.

For this clone: The identical CDR3 is also encoded by other nucleotide sequences in the sample. The chain carries TRBV6-6 and TRBJ1-5; unclear D gene. The CDR3 spans 13 residues. Trimming shortened V by 7 bases and J by 5 bases, and 12 bases separated the two germline ends. CDR1 is MNHNY, CDR2 SVGAGI, per germline (reference sequence). CDR3 region: CASIREADQPQHF. The CDR3 DNA follows: TGTGCCAGCATAAGGGAGGCCGATCAGCCCCAGCATTTT.

The V call is TRBV6-1, the J call TRBJ1-4; D might be TRBD1 (6 bases). V lost 0 bases and J lost 5, with 19 bases in between. The CDR3 is 18 residues long. The germline gives CDR1 MNHNS, CDR2 SASEGT. CDR3 amino acids: CASSEARSGASNNEKLFF. The CDR3 DNA reads TGTGCCAGCAGTGAAGCGCGATCAGGGGCCTCTAACAATGAAAAACTGTTTTTT.

This clone was observed once. Sequence at one end of the junction differs from germline and may be a read error. Other DNA sequences within the sample encode an identical CDR3. The gene calls are TRBV27 and TRBJ2-7; D is possibly TRBD1 (6 bases). CDR3 length: 13 amino acids. Germline lookup yields CDR1 MNHEY and CDR2 SMNVEV (reference sequence). The CDR3 reads CASRAGQSYEQYF. The CDR3 nucleotides read TGTGCTAGCAGAGCAGGACAGTCCTACGAGCAGTACTTC.

The rearrangement links TRBV5-1 to TRBJ1-3; D is uncertain. Germline CDR1 is SGHRS and CDR2 is YFSETQ. Trimming left V 5 bases short and J 2 bases short, with 11 bases between. This CDR3 comprises 14 residues. CDR3 amino acids: CASSAGGTGNTIYF. CDR3 sequence (DNA): TGCGCCAGCAGTGCAGGAGGCACTGGAAACACCATATATTTT.

V usage is TRBV5-1 and J usage is TRBJ2-1; possibly TRBD1 or TRBD2 for D (5 bases each). The germline V and J ends were trimmed by 0 bases and 9 bases, with 10 bases remaining between them. The CDR3 consists of 13 residues. The germline gives CDR1 SGHRS, CDR2 YFSETQ. CDR3 in amino acids: CASSLVGGGEQFF. The CDR3 nucleotides are TGCGCCAGCAGCTTGGTGGGTGGGGGTGAGCAGTTCTTC. Looking up the rest from reference TRBV5-1 and TRBJ2-1 gives the full variable domain: KAGVTQTPRYLIKTRGQQVTLSCSPISGHRSVSWYQQTPGQGLQFLFEYFSETQRNKGNFPGRFSGRQFSNSRSEMNVSTLELGDSALYLCASSLVGGGEQFFGPGTRLTVL.

CDR3 DNA: TGTGCCAGCAGTGTAACGCAGAGGAACATTCAGTACTTC. It encodes CASSVTQRNIQYF. The V call is TRBV2, the J call TRBJ2-4; the D is unclear. CDR1 is SNHLY, CDR2 FYNNEI, per germline. Between the trimmed V and J ends, which lost 4 bases and 7 bases, there was a span of 11 bases. This CDR3 comprises 13 residues.

This clone showed up just once. The chain recombines TRBV25-1 with TRBJ2-7; possible D gene TRBD1, 6 bases. Trimming removed 5 bases at V and 2 bases at J, with 13 bases between. CDR3 length: 14 residues. Germline V gene data show CDR1 as MGHDK and CDR2 as SYGVNS. This CDR3 is CASSKGQGTYEQYF. CDR3 nucleotides: TGTGCCAGCAGTAAGGGACAAGGGACCTACGAGCAGTACTTC.

This sequence joins TRBV5-4 and TRBJ1-4; possibly TRBD1 for D (5 bases). V was shortened by 4 bases and J by 5 bases, with 12 bases between the two germline ends. The CDR3 extends over 14 amino acids. Germline-derived CDR1 and CDR2 are SGHNT and YYREEE (reference sequence). The CDR3 DNA reads TGTGCCAGCAGCCCGGACGGGGGGAATGAAAAACTGTTTTTT. This translates into CASSPDGGNEKLFF.

This clone appeared once. V and J are TRBV7-9 and TRBJ2-5; the match to TRBD2 covers 11 bases. Germline V gives CDR1 SEHNR, CDR2 FQNEAQ (reference sequence). The CDR3 contains 16 residues. The J segment lost 0 bases and the V segment lost 5 bases, leaving 5 bases of the junction unmatched. CDR3 protein: CASSQRLAGNQETQYF. In DNA form, the CDR3 reads TGTGCCAGCAGCCAAAGACTAGCGGGAAACCAAGAGACCCAGTACTTC.

The chain couples TRBV27 to TRBJ2-5, with D possibly matching TRBD1 (6 bases). The CDR3 length is 12 residues. CDR1 is MNHEY and CDR2 is SMNVEV in the germline V gene (reference sequence). V was clipped by 7 bases and J by 3 bases, with 9 bases between them. Here the CDR3 DNA reads TGTGCCAGCATGGACAGCGAAGAGACCCAGTACTTC. Translated: CASMDSEETQYF.

In the case of this clone: The same CDR3 can be traced to other DNA sequences in this sample. V and J are TRBV5-1 and TRBJ2-1, with D uncertain. CDR3 length: 11 amino acids. The ends were cut back, 0 bases at V and 10 bases at J, with 5 bases in the middle. Germline lookup yields CDR1 SGHRS and CDR2 YFSETQ. CDR3 sequence (DNA): TGCGCCAGCAGCTTGGAACGGGAGCAGTTCTTC. Amino acid sequence: CASSLEREQFF.

V gene TRBV14 combines with J gene TRBJ1-3, with D hard to call. V was pared by 3 bases and J by 8 bases, with 11 bases between. Germline values: CDR1 SGHDN, CDR2 FVKESK. CDR3 length: 13 amino acids. Written as DNA, the CDR3 is TGTGCCAGCAGCCAGCTAACTGCGGACACCATATATTTT. As protein: CASSQLTADTIYF.

This clone was counted only a few times. CDR3 nucleotide sequence: TGTGCCAGCAGCGTAGAGGGATACTCTGGAAACACCATATATTTT. Its protein product is CASSVEGYSGNTIYF. The chain couples TRBV9 to TRBJ1-3; D call uncertain. The germline CDR1 and CDR2 sequences are SGDLS and YYNGEE. This CDR3 comprises 15 residues. The V end lost 0 bases, the J end lost 0 bases, and 7 bases lay between the germline ends. Filled out from reference TRBV9 and TRBJ1-3, the complete variable domain reads DSGVTQTPKHLITATGQRVTLRCSPRSGDLSVYWYQQSLDQGLQFLIQYYNGEERAKGNILERFSAQQFPDLHSELNLSSLELGDSALYFCASSVEGYSGNTIYFGEGSWLTVV.

V gene TRBV7-9 combines with J gene TRBJ1-6; 8 bases are shared with TRBD1. The CDR3 length is 14 residues. Germline V gene data show CDR1 as SEHNR and CDR2 as FQNEAQ (reference sequence). The J segment lost 7 bases and the V segment lost 5 bases, leaving 4 bases of the junction unmatched. The CDR3 is CASSPGQVNSPLHF. Here the CDR3 DNA reads TGTGCCAGCAGCCCGGGACAGGTCAATTCACCCCTCCACTTT.

The chain is built from TRBV6-6 and TRBJ1-3; 7 bases align to TRBD1. V was pared by 4 bases and J by 0 bases, with 6 bases of the junction left unmatched. The CDR3 length is 16 residues. Germline lookup yields CDR1 MNHNY and CDR2 SVGAGI (reference sequence). CDR3 residues: CASSSPGQSSGNTIYF. The CDR3 DNA follows: TGTGCCAGCAGTTCACCGGGACAGAGCTCTGGAAACACCATATATTTT.

This clone is a singleton in its sample. The CDR3 sequence: CATIDSGIYEQYF. The CDR3 nucleotides are TGTGCCACCATTGATTCAGGGATCTACGAGCAGTACTTC. The V gene is TRBV6-6, the J gene TRBJ2-7; D possibly corresponds to TRBD1 (5 bases). Per the germline V gene, CDR1 is MNHNY and CDR2 is SVGAGI (reference sequence). V shed 10 bases and J shed 3 bases, with 16 bases lying between them. The CDR3 covers 13 residues.

This clone was detected once. The chain is built from TRBV5-1 and TRBJ2-3; 7 bases match TRBD1. The CDR3 covers 15 residues. Germline CDR1 SGHRS, CDR2 YFSETQ. V was clipped by 4 bases and J by 5 bases; unmatched bases: 10. The CDR3 sequence is CASSRTGRDEDTQYF. The CDR3 region has the DNA TGCGCCAGCAGCCGGACAGGACGTGACGAAGATACGCAGTATTTT.

In regard to this clone: The same CDR3 is also encoded by other DNA sequences in this sample. This chain joins TRBV5-7 and TRBJ2-7; possibly TRBD1 or TRBD2 for D (6 bases each). TRBV5-7 is reported as an ORF; its role is uncertain. CDR3 length equals 14 residues. Trimming cost V 4 bases and J 2 bases, with 13 bases left between them. DNA for the CDR3: TGTGCCAGCAGCCCTATGGGGGGCCCCTACGAGCAGTACTTC. Encoded protein: CASSPMGGPYEQYF.

V and J are TRBV28 and TRBJ1-2, with 7 bases lining up with TRBD1. Germline loops: CDR1 MDHEN, CDR2 SYDVKM. V shed 6 bases and J 3 bases; nucleotides not matched to a gene: 7. The CDR3 extends over 14 amino acids. CDR3 loop: CASRKLGTDYGYTF. CDR3 nucleotide sequence: TGTGCCAGCAGGAAACTTGGGACAGACTATGGCTACACCTTC.

The CDR3 region is CASSPEGVANEKLFF. CDR3 in DNA: TGTGCCAGCTCACCAGAAGGGGTAGCTAATGAAAAACTGTTTTTT. This sequence joins TRBV18 and TRBJ1-4; possible D gene TRBD1, 5 bases. CDR3 size: 15 residues. Trimming removed 2 bases from V and 3 bases from J, with 10 bases in between. Per germline, CDR1 KGHSH and CDR2 LQKENI.

This chain links TRBV6-1 with TRBJ1-2, with D tentatively TRBD1 (6 bases). Per germline, CDR1 MNHNS and CDR2 SASEGT. The CDR3 is made up of 17 amino acids. V shed 1 base and J shed 1 base, with 16 bases lying between them. Here the CDR3 DNA reads TGTGCCAGCAGTGAAGGCCCCTCGAGAGGGGGTAACTATGGCTACACCTTC. Amino acids: CASSEGPSRGGNYGYTF.